This TCR beta chain was sequenced for a study of OX40 agonist ivuxolimab in advanced cancers. Here immunoSEQ multiplex PCR was the method, and the copy in TCRdb shows in-frame clones only, minus some. The sample lists about 56,000 clones; 82% were seen once. The sequence derives from an adult with an advanced solid tumor such as melanoma, head and neck, liver or kidney cancer. The starting material was CD4+ or CD8+ T cells sorted from blood, obtained in a trial of the OX40 agonist ivuxolimab.

CDR3 region: CASTAGGGEQYF. CDR3 nucleotide sequence: TGTGCCAGCACCGCTGGAGGGGGCGAGCAGTACTTC. This chain connects TRBV27 to TRBJ2-7; D tentatively fits TRBD1 or TRBD2 (6 bases each). CDR1 MNHEY and CDR2 SMNVEV come from the germline V gene (reference sequence). Trimming took 7 bases from V and 6 from J, leaving 13 bases between them. The CDR3 totals 12 residues.